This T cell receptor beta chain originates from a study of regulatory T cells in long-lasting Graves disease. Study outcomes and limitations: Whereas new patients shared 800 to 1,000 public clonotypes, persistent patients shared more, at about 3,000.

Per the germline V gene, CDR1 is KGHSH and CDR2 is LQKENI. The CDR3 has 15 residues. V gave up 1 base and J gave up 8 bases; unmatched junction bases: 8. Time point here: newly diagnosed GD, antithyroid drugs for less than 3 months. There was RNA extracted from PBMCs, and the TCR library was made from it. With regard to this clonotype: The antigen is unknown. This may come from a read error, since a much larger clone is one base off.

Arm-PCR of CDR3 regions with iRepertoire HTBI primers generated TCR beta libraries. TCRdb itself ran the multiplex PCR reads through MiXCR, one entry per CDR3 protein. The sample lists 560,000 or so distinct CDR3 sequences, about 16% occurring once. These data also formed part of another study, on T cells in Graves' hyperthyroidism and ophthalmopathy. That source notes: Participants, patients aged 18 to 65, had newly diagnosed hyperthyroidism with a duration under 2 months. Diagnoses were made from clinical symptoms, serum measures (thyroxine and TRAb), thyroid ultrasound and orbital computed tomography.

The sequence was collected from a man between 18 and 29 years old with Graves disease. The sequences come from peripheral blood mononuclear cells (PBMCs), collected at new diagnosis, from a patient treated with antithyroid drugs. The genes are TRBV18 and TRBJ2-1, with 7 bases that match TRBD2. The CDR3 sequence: CASSPRAGAGDEQFF. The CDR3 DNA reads TGTGCCAGCTCACCACGTGCGGGAGCTGGCGATGAGCAGTTCTTC.